This TCR beta chain was captured in a study of blood T cell repertoires in COVID-19. Across the whole study: Acute and convalescent COVID-19 specimens originated in the United States, Italy and Spain.

Adults between roughly 18 and 89 years of age took part from more than 20 US areas. Participants had their cohort set by participant-reported clinical history. Profiling relied on immunoSEQ multiplex PCR, and the TCRdb table lists in-frame clones only, not all of them. The table lists 200,000 to 300,000 clones, approximately 88% of them singletons. The CDR3 has 18 amino acids. Trimming left V 2 bases short and J 2 bases short, with 19 bases between. Looked up from germline, CDR1 is MRHNA and CDR2 is SNTAGT. This chain joins TRBV6-4 and TRBJ1-5, with D possibly matching TRBD1 (6 bases). The TCR comes from a woman aged 40 to 50 with acute COVID-19. The sequenced sample was PBMCs or T cells enriched from blood (not recorded which). The CDR3 is CASSDAGTRRMRNQPQHF. CDR3 sequence (DNA): TGTGCCAGCAGTGACGCAGGGACAAGGAGGATGCGCAATCAGCCCCAGCATTTT.